This T cell receptor beta chain was recovered during a study of T-cell reconstitution after alpha-beta-depleted transplantation in children. Trimming left V 3 bases short and J 1 base short, with 9 bases between. Germline assignment: CDR1 MDHEN and CDR2 SYDVKM. The CDR3 spans 14 residues. In its sample, this clonotype was seen a few times. Its specificity is not known. Preparation of the TCRbeta library was carried out with unique molecular identifiers. One entry per CDR3 protein results from TCRdb running MiXCR on the PCR reads. In the table there are almost 600,000 distinct CDR3 sequences, over 25% of which are singletons. Study findings and constraints: Alpha-beta T cells present about two months after transplant were reported to originate from several hundred expanded graft clones. Fresh T-cell production supplied most of the T-cell counts and diversity seen one year after transplant. Surviving recipient T cells and thymic progenitors accounted for the high day-60 TCRbeta diversity observed in some patients.

The sequence derives from a boy younger than two with Wiskott-Aldrich syndrome, due to receive a stem cell transplant. Sequenced material: PBMCs, taken before TCRalphabeta/CD19-depleted stem cell transplant. The rearrangement uses TRBV28 and TRBJ2-5; D is unclear. The CDR3 sequence: CASSFVRPQETQYF. DNA for the CDR3: TGTGCCAGCAGTTTTGTCAGGCCCCAAGAGACCCAGTACTTC.